A single sample is the source of the 11 T cell receptor beta chains below, sequenced in a study of identical twins. In TCRdb, the 5' RACE reads were re-called with MiXCR into one record per CDR3 protein. The table lists approximately 670,000 distinct CDR3 sequences, approximately 6% of them singletons, with roughly 2% in the top ten. What was sequenced was naive T cells sorted from blood. These receptors all come from a young man in good health.

The chain links TRBV9 to TRBJ1-1, with a possible D match to TRBD1 (5 bases). Germline CDR1 SGDLS, CDR2 YYNGEE. V shed 4 bases and J shed 8 bases, with 18 bases lying between them. This CDR3 has 14 residues. The CDR3 here is CASSYLIGAEEAFF. CDR3 nucleotide sequence: TGTGCCAGCAGCTATCTCATCGGGGCCGAAGAAGCTTTCTTT. The full variable domain, with the rest looked up from reference TRBV9 and TRBJ1-1, is DSGVTQTPKHLITATGQRVTLRCSPRSGDLSVYWYQQSLDQGLQFLIQYYNGEERAKGNILERFSAQQFPDLHSELNLSSLELGDSALYFCASSYLIGAEEAFFGQGTRLTVV.

CDR3 residues: CASSLEFGQGRSTEAFF. The CDR3 coding sequence is TGTGCCAGCAGCTTAGAATTCGGACAGGGCAGGAGCACTGAAGCTTTCTTT. The chain couples TRBV11-3 to TRBJ1-1, with TRBD1 matching 8 bases. The J segment lost 4 bases and the V segment lost 0 bases, leaving 10 bases of the junction unmatched. Per germline, CDR1 SGHNT and CDR2 YENEEA. The CDR3 consists of 17 residues.

The sample holds many counts of this clonotype. The gene calls are TRBV20-1 and TRBJ2-7; D tentatively reads TRBD1 or TRBD2 (5 bases each). CDR1 and CDR2 (germline): DFQATT, SNEGSKA (reference sequence). The CDR3 has 14 amino acids. The ends were cut back, 3 bases at V and 2 bases at J, with 14 bases in the middle. The CDR3: CSASGTESTYEQYF. The CDR3 nucleotides read TGCAGTGCTAGCGGGACGGAGTCCACCTACGAGCAGTACTTC.

The sample holds many counts of this clonotype. The chain recombines TRBV4-3 with TRBJ2-1, with D perhaps TRBD2 (5 bases). The CDR3 is 17 residues long. Trimming left V 1 base short and J 0 bases short, with 13 bases between. Germline values: CDR1 LGHNA, CDR2 YSLEER. CDR3 DNA sequence: TGCGCCAGCAGCCAAGGGTATCGGGGTCGCTCCTACAATGAGCAGTTCTTC. It codes for CASSQGYRGRSYNEQFF.

As for this clonotype: Relative to the germline gene, one junction end is altered; a read error may explain this. The chain employs TRBV5-1 and TRBJ2-5; TRBD2 agrees at 13 bases. CDR1 is SGHRS, CDR2 YFSETQ, per germline. There are 16 residues in the CDR3. In nucleotides, the CDR3 is TGCGCCAGCAGCCACGGGACTAGCGGGATACAGGAGACCCAGTGCTTC. It is translated as CASSHGTSGIQETQCF.

This sequence joins TRBV9 and TRBJ2-2; 7 nucleotides match TRBD2. After removal of 3 bases from V and 0 bases from J, the junction contained 2 bases not matched to a gene. This CDR3 is 15 amino acids long. Germline CDR1 and CDR2: SGDLS and YYNGEE. Written as DNA, the CDR3 is TGTGCCAGCAGCGATGGGGGGGCGAACACCGGGGAGCTGTTTTTT. As protein: CASSDGGANTGELFF.

Many counts were recorded for this clonotype. The chain carries TRBV7-2 and TRBJ1-1; no clear D gene. Germline V lookup: CDR1 SGHTA, CDR2 FQGNSA. V gave up 5 bases and J gave up 9 bases, with 7 bases separating them. This CDR3 is built from 10 residues. The CDR3 sequence: CASSQAKAFF. DNA of the CDR3: TGTGCCAGCAGCCAGGCTAAAGCTTTCTTT.

This clonotype was counted between two and nine times. The genes are TRBV20-1 and TRBJ1-5; maybe TRBD1 (5 bases). The length of the CDR3 is 13 residues. Germline values: CDR1 DFQATT, CDR2 SNEGSKA (reference sequence). The V end was cut by 2 bases, the J end by 5 bases, with 10 bases between. For the CDR3, the DNA is TGCAGTGCTAGATATCGGGGCGATCAGCCCCAGCATTTT. It encodes CSARYRGDQPQHF.

This clonotype was picked up a small number of times. The chain employs TRBV29-1 and TRBJ1-4, with a weak D call TRBD1 (5 bases). V shed 5 bases and J shed 5 bases, with 12 bases lying between them. The CDR3 loop spans 13 amino acids. Germline V gives CDR1 SQVTM, CDR2 ANQGSEA. In DNA form, the CDR3 reads TGCAGCGTTAGGGGACGGTTCAATGAAAAACTGTTTTTT. As protein: CSVRGRFNEKLFF.

The V call is TRBV10-2, the J call TRBJ1-3; TRBD1 aligns across 7 bases. CDR1 WSHSY and CDR2 SAAADI come from the germline V gene. V shed 0 bases, J shed 0 bases, and the junction held 11 bases outside the gene matches. The CDR3 covers 19 residues. DNA for the CDR3: TGCGCCAGCAGTGAGTCGGGTCCCGGGACAGCCAACTCTGGAAACACCATATATTTT. The encoded protein is CASSESGPGTANSGNTIYF.

This clonotype was seen a few times. The gene calls are TRBV4-3 and TRBJ1-5; D is uncertain. From germline, CDR1 is LGHNA and CDR2 YSLEER. V was cut by 1 base and J by 7 bases, with 8 bases left in between. The CDR3 sequence is 13 residues long. CDR3 amino acids: CASSQVFGQPQHF. For the CDR3, the DNA is TGCGCCAGCAGCCAAGTATTTGGACAGCCCCAGCATTTT.